Reported below is one T cell receptor beta chain. The record originates from a study of OX40 agonist ivuxolimab in advanced cancers. Using immunoSEQ multiplex PCR, the repertoire was profiled, and TCRdb retains in-frame clones only, with some absent. The sample lists approximately 67,000 clones, 70% to 90% seen once, with 8.2% in the top ten. This CDR3 is 14 amino acids long. Germline V gene lookup returns CDR1 SGHRS and CDR2 YFSETQ. Trimming at V came to 1 base and at J to 6 bases, leaving 4 bases not matched to a gene. The TCR originated in an adult with an advanced solid tumor such as melanoma, head and neck, liver or kidney cancer. The genes are TRBV5-1 and TRBJ2-3; 8 bases map to TRBD2. The source material was CD4+ or CD8+ T cells sorted from blood, sampled in a trial of the OX40 agonist ivuxolimab. The CDR3 DNA reads as TGCGCCAGCAGCTTGCAGCGGGAGTGGGATACGCAGTATTTT. Its translation is CASSLQREWDTQYF.